This T cell receptor (beta chain) is drawn from a study of T-cell memory formation after mild COVID-19. Overall study: Clusters of TCRs were largely donor specific.

About this clonotype: What it binds is unknown.

The CDR3 is made up of 14 amino acids. Trimming pared 3 bases from V and 10 bases from J, leaving 13 bases between. Germline loops: CDR1 MDHEN, CDR2 SYDVKM. TCRdb passed the 5' RACE reads through MiXCR, listing each CDR3 protein once. Among 470,000 or so distinct CDR3 sequences listed, nearly 25% were seen once. Findings and caveats of the study: A subset of responding clones appeared in pre-infection memory, suggesting cross-reactive memory joined.

Sequencing input: PBMCs or a T cell subset sorted from them (not recorded which). The rearrangement uses TRBV28 and TRBJ1-6, with D perhaps matching TRBD1 (6 bases). This clonotype was sampled from an adult woman who had mild COVID-19 (a few samples of this study predate the infection). Cell type and time point are not known. CDR3 bases: TGTGCCAGCAGTTTGGAACAGGGTGGGTCACCCCTCCACTTT. Its protein product is CASSLEQGGSPLHF.